These T cell receptor beta chains were read from a single sample in a study of blood T cell repertoires in COVID-19. The method was immunoSEQ multiplex PCR; TCRdb's version includes in-frame clones alone and lacks a portion of them. The table records just over 25,000 clones, about 90% of them present only once. Input material: peripheral blood. These receptors were obtained from a human donor in a cohort sampled during active COVID-19. The CDR3 runs from the conserved cysteine through the conserved F or W. A D gene is named only where the DNA matches it firmly. Where a row states a size, it is once, few, many or the class of an expanded clone; other rows omit it.

clone_size: .; d_call: .; v_call: TRBV7-2; j_call: TRBJ2-5; cdr3_aa: CASSLDSRSVVETQYF; cdr3_nt: TGTGCCAGCAGCTTAGACTCGCGGTCGGTGGTAGAGACCCAGTACTTC
clone_size: .; d_call: .; v_call: TRBV6-5; j_call: TRBJ1-1; cdr3_aa: CASTTTRGEAFF; cdr3_nt: TGTGCCAGCACTACAACTCGGGGTGAAGCTTTCTTT
clone_size: .; d_call: .; v_call: TRBV6-6; j_call: TRBJ2-7; cdr3_aa: CASRVQSYEQYF; cdr3_nt: TGTGCCAGCAGGGTACAGAGTTACGAGCAGTACTTC
clone_size: .; d_call: TRBD1; v_call: TRBV27; j_call: TRBJ2-7; cdr3_aa: CASRDRTYEQYF; cdr3_nt: TGTGCCAGCCGGGACAGAACCTACGAGCAGTACTTC
clone_size: .; d_call: .; v_call: TRBV20-1; j_call: TRBJ2-5; cdr3_aa: CSARSEETQYF; cdr3_nt: TGCAGTGCTCGCTCGGAGGAGACCCAGTACTTC
clone_size: .; d_call: TRBD2; v_call: TRBV7-2; j_call: TRBJ2-1; cdr3_aa: CASSGASGTYNEQFF; cdr3_nt: TGTGCCAGCAGCGGGGCTAGCGGGACCTACAATGAGCAGTTCTTC
clone_size: few; d_call: .; v_call: TRBV27; j_call: TRBJ1-6; cdr3_aa: CASSSTGSPLHF; cdr3_nt: TGTGCCAGCAGTTCTACAGGGTCACCCCTCCACTTT
clone_size: .; d_call: .; v_call: TRBV5-4; j_call: TRBJ2-1; cdr3_aa: CASSFGGSDEQFF; cdr3_nt: TGTGCCAGCAGCTTTGGTGGGAGTGATGAGCAGTTCTTC
clone_size: .; d_call: .; v_call: TRBV5-1; j_call: TRBJ1-6; cdr3_aa: CASSLDGTLAPLHF; cdr3_nt: TGCGCCAGCAGCTTGGACGGGACACTTGCACCCCTCCACTTT
clone_size: .; d_call: .; v_call: TRBV3-1/TRBV3-2; j_call: TRBJ2-1; cdr3_aa: CASSGVNEQFF; cdr3_nt: TGTGCCAGCAGTGGAGTCAATGAGCAGTTCTTC
clone_size: .; d_call: .; v_call: TRBV7-9; j_call: TRBJ1-1; cdr3_aa: CASSLEGGQSTEAFF; cdr3_nt: TGTGCCAGCAGCTTAGAGGGGGGGCAATCGACTGAAGCTTTCTTT
clone_size: few; d_call: .; v_call: TRBV6-6; j_call: TRBJ1-5; cdr3_aa: CASSWGENQPQHF; cdr3_nt: TGTGCCAGCAGTTGGGGGGAGAATCAGCCCCAGCATTTT
clone_size: .; d_call: .; v_call: TRBV5-1; j_call: TRBJ2-1; cdr3_aa: CASSPGTGFYNEQFF; cdr3_nt: TGCGCCAGCAGCCCCGGGACTGGATTTTACAATGAGCAGTTCTTC
clone_size: few; d_call: .; v_call: TRBV7-9; j_call: TRBJ1-5; cdr3_aa: CASSPQSPNQPQHF; cdr3_nt: TGTGCCAGCAGCCCCCAGTCTCCCAATCAGCCCCAGCATTTT
clone_size: once; d_call: TRBD1; v_call: TRBV7-2; j_call: TRBJ1-5; cdr3_aa: CASSLGLGTGINQPQHF; cdr3_nt: TGTGCCAGCAGCTTGGGACTCGGGACAGGAATAAATCAGCCCCAGCATTTT
clone_size: .; d_call: .; v_call: TRBV18; j_call: TRBJ1-1; cdr3_aa: CASSRLERNTEAFF; cdr3_nt: TGTGCCAGCTCACGATTGGAGCGGAACACTGAAGCTTTCTTT
clone_size: .; d_call: .; v_call: TRBV5-4; j_call: TRBJ1-6; cdr3_aa: CASNLRGRINSPLHF; cdr3_nt: TGTGCCAGCAACCTAAGGGGCAGGATCAATTCACCCCTCCACTTT
clone_size: .; d_call: .; v_call: TRBV4-2; j_call: TRBJ2-3; cdr3_aa: CASSQVGRLNFDTQYF; cdr3_nt: TGTGCCAGCAGCCAAGTAGGTAGACTAAATTTTGATACGCAGTATTTT
clone_size: .; d_call: TRBD2; v_call: TRBV5-6; j_call: TRBJ2-1; cdr3_aa: CASSAGLAQWHEQFF; cdr3_nt: TGTGCCAGCAGCGCGGGACTAGCCCAGTGGCATGAGCAGTTCTTC
clone_size: .; d_call: .; v_call: TRBV28; j_call: TRBJ1-2; cdr3_aa: CASSLDSLGAYGYTF; cdr3_nt: TGTGCCAGCAGTTTAGACAGCCTGGGCGCTTATGGCTACACCTTC